This T cell receptor beta chain emerged from a study of blood T cell repertoires in COVID-19. Overall study context: The samples span acute and convalescent COVID-19 from the United States, Italy and Spain. From T cells, B-cell-depleted T cells, or PBMCs came the material, which was cDNA or gDNA.

Seattle enrolled patients during active infection and tracked them longitudinally. With 0 bases clipped from V and 7 bases from J, the junction kept 5 bases outside the gene matches. The germline V gene encodes CDR1 MNHEY and CDR2 SVGEGT. CDR3 length: 15 residues. Original handling: Scientists estimated how many nucleated cells there were by amplifying reference gene primers. TCRdb keeps only in-frame clones here, not all; method: immunoSEQ multiplex PCR. That table furnishes V, J and clone size, whereas the DNA furnished D and trimming. The data show about 87,000 clones, about 85% seen once. The receptor comes from a woman older than 75 with COVID-19, enrolled during active disease. The sample comprised peripheral blood. The chain has TRBV6-2 or TRBV6-3 and TRBJ2-1; 8 nucleotides match TRBD2. The CDR3 DNA reads TGTGCCAGCAGTTACTCGACCGGGGGGGTGAATGAGCAGTTCTTC. Residues: CASSYSTGGVNEQFF.